Below, 19 T cell receptor beta chains from the same sample are listed, as sequenced in a study of T-cell reconstitution after alpha-beta-depleted transplantation in children. Using unique molecular identifiers, the investigators prepared the TCRbeta library. TCRdb recomputed calls from the PCR reads with MiXCR, one row per CDR3 protein. The profile shows roughly 500,000 distinct CDR3 sequences, approximately 32% of them singletons. Sample: PBMCs from the stem cell graft donor, taken from the stem cell graft. These receptors all come from a human donor who donated a stem cell graft to a child with aplastic anemia.

CDR3 in amino acids: CASSLPPDRTNTEAFF. CDR3 bases: TGTGCCAGTAGTCTACCACCCGACAGGACGAACACTGAAGCTTTCTTT. The chain combines TRBV19 with TRBJ1-1, with D maybe TRBD1 (6 bases). From germline, CDR1 is LNHDA and CDR2 SQIVND (reference sequence). The CDR3 has 16 amino acids. The germline V and J ends were trimmed by 5 bases and 1 base, with 17 bases remaining between them.

This clonotype came up a few times. The chain joins TRBV27 to TRBJ2-7, with 8 bases identical to TRBD1. Germline CDR1 MNHEY, CDR2 SMNVEV (reference sequence). V dropped 6 bases and J dropped 0; count of bases not matched to a gene: 7. The CDR3 length is 15 residues. The CDR3 protein is CASSRTGKSSYEQYF. The CDR3 region has the DNA TGTGCCAGCAGCCGGACAGGGAAAAGCTCCTACGAGCAGTACTTC.

The genes are TRBV15 and TRBJ2-1; D not certain. The CDR3 has 12 amino acids. CDR1 LNHNV and CDR2 YYDKDF come from the germline V gene (reference sequence). V was clipped by 0 bases and J by 6 bases, with 3 bases between them. CDR3 protein: CATSREGNEQFF. For the CDR3, the DNA is TGTGCCACCAGCAGAGAAGGCAATGAGCAGTTCTTC.

The chain has TRBV3-1 and TRBJ1-5; D gene unclear. The ends were cut back, 1 base at V and 1 base at J, with 8 bases in the middle. The CDR3 consists of 15 residues. The germline V gene has CDR1 LGHDT and CDR2 YNNKEL (reference sequence). CDR3 in amino acids: CASSQAPLSNQPQHF. In nucleotides, the CDR3 is TGTGCCAGCAGCCAAGCCCCCTTGAGCAATCAGCCCCAGCATTTT.

The genes are TRBV10-3 and TRBJ2-7, with a possible D match to TRBD2 (6 bases). The CDR3 loop spans 13 amino acids. V was trimmed by 10 bases and J by 0 bases, leaving 13 bases between them. Germline-derived CDR1 and CDR2 are ENHRY and SYGVKD. CDR3 protein: CATSMTSSYEQYV. Here the CDR3 DNA reads TGTGCCACCTCAATGACTAGCTCCTACGAGCAGTACGTC.

This clonotype turned up a few times. The chain uses TRBV5-6 and TRBJ2-1; 8 bases are a match to TRBD2. Germline-derived CDR1 and CDR2 are SGHDT and YYEEEE. The CDR3 runs to 15 residues. V trimming: 2 bases; J trimming: 4 bases; junction bases outside the gene matches: 5. The CDR3 spells CASSLLSGNYNEQFF. In nucleotides, the CDR3 is TGTGCCAGCAGCTTACTTAGCGGGAATTACAATGAGCAGTTCTTC.

There are a few counts of this clonotype. This rearrangement joins TRBV7-3 to TRBJ2-3; no reliable D call. V was trimmed by 5 bases and J by 2 bases, leaving 8 bases between them. The CDR3 length is 13 residues. In germline, CDR1 is SGHTA, CDR2 FQGTGA. The CDR3 sequence is CASSAYTTDTQYF. CDR3 sequence (DNA): TGTGCCAGCAGCGCCTACACCACAGATACGCAGTATTTT.

To note about this clonotype: At one end the junction does not follow the germline gene, possibly because of a read error. The V and J genes are TRBV6-1 and TRBJ1-2; tentatively, D is TRBD1 (6 bases). CDR3 length: 15 residues. The germline V gene has CDR1 MNHNS and CDR2 SASEGT. CDR3 sequence: CASRGTGAGDYGDTF. The CDR3 DNA is TGTGCCAGCAGGGGGACGGGGGCCGGGGACTATGGCGACACCTTC.

The chain uses TRBV7-9 and TRBJ2-2, with D unresolved. V was clipped by 2 bases and J by 6 bases, with 19 bases between them. The CDR3 runs to 17 residues. CDR1 and CDR2 (germline): SEHNR, FQNEAQ (reference sequence). CDR3 DNA sequence: TGTGCCAGCAGCTTATCCGCCCGGGCTCCCAGAGCCGGGGAGCTGTTTTTT. Protein: CASSLSARAPRAGELFF. The full variable domain, in which reference TRBV7-9 and TRBJ2-2 provide the parts outside the CDR3, is DTGVSQNPRHKITKRGQNVTFRCDPISEHNRLYWYRQTLGQGPEFLTYFQNEAQLEKSRLLSDRFSAERPKGSFSTLEIQRTEQGDSAMYLCASSLSARAPRAGELFFGEGSRLTVL.

J is TRBJ2-1 and V is TRBV20-1, with D hard to call. CDR3 length: 13 residues. Deletions cut 6 bases from V and 6 bases from J, with 15 bases between. The germline CDR1 and CDR2 sequences are DFQATT and SNEGSKA (reference sequence). Written as DNA, the CDR3 is TGCAGTGCCCAGGCCGGCCGTAGCAATGAGCAGTTCTTC. It encodes CSAQAGRSNEQFF.

This clonotype was seen a handful of times. The chain joins TRBV29-1 to TRBJ2-5; TRBD2 matches 7 bases. The CDR3 is 14 amino acids. Germline V gene lookup returns CDR1 SQVTM and CDR2 ANQGSEA. The junction had 7 bases not matched to a gene; V was cut back by 5 bases and J by 1 base. The CDR3 loop is CSVIPTSFQETQYF. As DNA, the CDR3 is TGCAGCGTTATACCGACTAGCTTCCAAGAGACCCAGTACTTC.

This clonotype was picked up a small number of times. V and J are TRBV12-3 or TRBV12-4 and TRBJ2-2; D perhaps matches TRBD1 (5 bases). V was trimmed by 7 bases and J by 8 bases, leaving 11 bases between them. This CDR3 spans 12 amino acids. CDR3 region: CASIPGFGELFF. The CDR3, as DNA: TGTGCCAGCATCCCAGGGTTTGGGGAGCTGTTTTTT.

The chain joins TRBV12-3 or TRBV12-4 to TRBJ2-1; 11 positions agree with TRBD2. With 6 bases clipped from V and 6 bases from J, the junction kept 10 bases outside the gene matches. CDR3 size: 16 residues. CDR3 nucleotides: TGTGCCAGCAGGCGCACCGGGACTAGCGGTACCAATGAGCAGTTCTTC. It specifies CASRRTGTSGTNEQFF.

V is TRBV5-5 and J is TRBJ1-2; 7 bases line up with TRBD1. Per the germline V gene, CDR1 is SGHKS and CDR2 is YYEKEE (reference sequence). V was pared by 4 bases and J by 1 base, with 13 bases of the junction left unmatched. The CDR3 consists of 17 residues. The CDR3 DNA reads TGTGCCAGCAGCGCGCGGACAGGAATTACTGATAACTATGGCTACACCTTC. Its protein product is CASSARTGITDNYGYTF.

The chain carries TRBV4-3 and TRBJ2-7; no clear D gene. The CDR3 spans 13 residues. Looked up from germline, CDR1 is LGHNA and CDR2 is YSLEER. The V gene lost 4 bases and the J gene lost 0 bases, with 7 bases spanning the gap. CDR3 nucleotide sequence: TGCGCCAGCAGCCGCGGCGGCTCCTACGAGCAGTACGTC. Protein product: CASSRGGSYEQYV.

In this sample, this clonotype turned up a few times. The chain combines TRBV12-3 or TRBV12-4 with TRBJ1-6; D remains ambiguous. The CDR3 runs to 14 residues. V was pared by 2 bases and J by 8 bases, with 10 bases between. DNA for the CDR3: TGTGCCAGCAGTTTATGGGAGAGGGATTCACCCCTCCACTTT. It yields the protein CASSLWERDSPLHF.

The rearrangement joins TRBV6-2 or TRBV6-3 to TRBJ1-6, with D unclear. This CDR3 is 14 amino acids long. The V end was cut by 0 bases, the J end by 10 bases, with 10 bases between. Germline V gene sequence: CDR1 MNHEY, CDR2 SVGEGT. This chain's CDR3 is CASSYSRRGSPLHF. CDR3 nucleotides: TGTGCCAGCAGTTACTCGAGACGTGGATCACCCCTCCACTTT.

This clonotype showed up just a few times. V is TRBV27 and J is TRBJ2-7; D not resolved. Germline CDR1 is MNHEY and CDR2 is SMNVEV (reference sequence). This CDR3 is built from 13 residues. The germline V and J ends were trimmed by 3 bases and 5 bases, with 11 bases remaining between them. This CDR3 reads CASSFSRINEQYF. CDR3 in DNA: TGTGCCAGCAGTTTTTCCAGGATCAACGAGCAGTACTTC.

The rearrangement links TRBV15 to TRBJ2-3, with D tentatively TRBD2 (5 bases). Germline CDR1 reads LNHNV; CDR2 reads YYDKDF (reference sequence). This CDR3 is built from 13 residues. Trimming removed 2 bases from V and 3 bases from J, with 6 bases in between. CDR3 sequence: CATSRPGTDTQYF. In DNA form, the CDR3 reads TGTGCCACCAGCAGACCGGGGACAGATACGCAGTATTTT.